This entry lists 17 T cell receptor beta chains sequenced from one sample in a study of cytomegalovirus exposure and HLA in healthy donors. Sequencing used immunoSEQ multiplex PCR; TCRdb keeps in-frame clones, though not all of them. The data contain about 92,000 clones, 90% to 95% of them singletons. Sequencing was done on a sample of PBMCs. Receptor source: a woman in her 30s in good health and CMV-seropositive.

The chain joins TRBV4-2 to TRBJ2-1; 8 bases fit TRBD2. The CDR3 has 17 residues. V dropped 4 bases and J dropped 5; count of bases not matched to a gene: 13. Germline-derived CDR1 and CDR2 are LGHNA and YNFKEQ. The CDR3 DNA reads TGTGCCAGCAGCCCACTCAATCTAGCGGGCCATAACAATGAGCAGTTCTTC. Amino acid sequence: CASSPLNLAGHNNEQFF.

The chain combines TRBV6-5 with TRBJ2-7; D is perhaps TRBD2 (6 bases). The CDR3 extends over 15 amino acids. Looked up from germline, CDR1 is MNHEY and CDR2 is SVGAGI. Trimming pared 6 bases from V and 0 bases from J, leaving 15 bases between. In nucleotides, the CDR3 is TGTGCCAGCAGAGATTGGGACTCGGACTCCTACGAGCAGTACTTC. Translating it yields CASRDWDSDSYEQYF.

The V gene is TRBV5-1, the J gene TRBJ2-7; 11 bases map to TRBD1. The CDR3 consists of 14 residues. Germline lookup yields CDR1 SGHRS and CDR2 YFSETQ. Germline trimming cut 4 bases from V and 7 bases from J; bases unmatched to any gene: 7. CDR3 sequence reads: CASSTGTGGGEQYF. CDR3 DNA sequence: TGCGCCAGCAGCACGGGGACAGGGGGAGGGGAGCAGTACTTC.

This chain uses TRBV6-6 with TRBJ2-3; no clear D. This CDR3 region has 13 residues. Germline CDR1 MNHNY, CDR2 SVGAGI (reference sequence). V was cut by 6 bases and J by 6 bases, with 13 bases left in between. Here the CDR3 reads CASRPSVMDTQYF. CDR3 bases: TGTGCCAGCAGGCCCTCGGTGATGGATACGCAGTATTTT.

J is TRBJ2-3 and V is TRBV4-1, with D perhaps matching TRBD1 (6 bases). V dropped 1 base and J dropped 0 bases, with 11 bases sitting between them. The CDR3 consists of 16 residues. Germline loops: CDR1 MGHRA, CDR2 YSYEKL. The CDR3 is CASSQVVGQSTDTQYF. CDR3 nucleotides: TGCGCCAGCAGCCAAGTGGTCGGACAGAGCACAGATACGCAGTATTTT.

A single count supports this clone. V is TRBV7-2 and J is TRBJ2-2; D is unresolved. V shed 2 bases and J shed 7 bases, with 14 bases lying between them. Germline values: CDR1 SGHTA, CDR2 FQGNSA. This CDR3 spans 15 amino acids. CDR3 sequence reads: CASSLIPRLNGELFF. In DNA form, the CDR3 reads TGTGCCAGCAGCTTAATCCCCCGACTGAACGGGGAGCTGTTTTTT.

The CDR3 coding sequence is TGTGCCAGTAGTATAAGCAGGGCCGGGGAGCTGTTTTTT. Translated: CASSISRAGELFF. The J gene is TRBJ2-2, the V gene TRBV19; D is perhaps TRBD1 (5 bases). From germline, CDR1 is LNHDA and CDR2 SQIVND (reference sequence). The CDR3 sequence is 13 residues long. Deletions cut 2 bases from V and 6 bases from J, with 7 bases between.

Here the CDR3 reads CASSQVSYEQFF. CDR3 in DNA: TGCGCCAGCAGCCAAGTTTCCTATGAGCAGTTCTTC. The chain links TRBV4-3 to TRBJ2-1; D unresolved. V lost 1 base to trimming and J lost 8 bases, with 6 bases between them. The CDR3 loop spans 12 amino acids. Germline V gene data show CDR1 as LGHNA and CDR2 as YSLEER.

The rearrangement uses TRBV28 and TRBJ1-1, with unresolved D. Trimming stripped 4 bases from V and 4 bases from J, with 13 bases between. The CDR3 is 14 residues long. CDR1 is MDHEN and CDR2 is SYDVKM in the germline V gene. The CDR3 sequence: CASSSLLVSTEAFF. The CDR3 DNA sequence: TGTGCCAGCAGTTCCCTCTTGGTGAGCACTGAAGCTTTCTTT.

The chain carries TRBV1 and TRBJ1-1; the DNA was not used to check the table's D call, TRBD1. TRBV1 is designated a pseudogene. CDR3 length: 19 amino acids. The CDR3 nucleotides read TGCACCAGCAGCCACGTGGACGGGGGGACAGGGGCGGTGAACACTGAAGCTTTCTTT. Encoded protein: CTSSHVDGGTGAVNTEAFF.

The sample holds one count of this clone. The V call is TRBV6-5, the J call TRBJ1-5, with 9 bases identical to TRBD1. The CDR3 runs 15 residues. Germline CDR1 reads MNHEY; CDR2 reads SVGAGI. V lost 5 bases, J lost 4 bases, and 6 bases stayed unmatched. In DNA form, the CDR3 reads TGTGCCAGCAGTCCCGGGACAGGGCCGAATCAGCCCCAGCATTTT. Residues: CASSPGTGPNQPQHF.

The gene calls are TRBV9 and TRBJ2-1, with a possible D match to TRBD1 (6 bases). Deletions cut 4 bases from V and 1 base from J, with 9 bases between. Germline CDR1 and CDR2: SGDLS and YYNGEE. The CDR3 has 14 amino acids. CDR3 sequence (DNA): TGTGCCAGCAGCCCCACAGGGTCCTACAATGAGCAGTTCTTC. It encodes CASSPTGSYNEQFF. Using reference TRBV9 and TRBJ2-1 for the parts outside the CDR3, the full variable domain is DSGVTQTPKHLITATGQRVTLRCSPRSGDLSVYWYQQSLDQGLQFLIQYYNGEERAKGNILERFSAQQFPDLHSELNLSSLELGDSALYFCASSPTGSYNEQFFGPGTRLTVL.

This clone was observed a single time. The chain recombines TRBV19 with TRBJ1-3; 7 bases are shared with TRBD1. With 4 bases clipped from V and 1 base from J, the junction kept 7 bases outside the gene matches. The length of the CDR3 is 16 residues. Germline V gives CDR1 LNHDA, CDR2 SQIVND (reference sequence). The CDR3 DNA reads as TGTGCCAGTAGTACGAGAACAGGGGCTTCTGGAAACACCATATATTTT. This encodes CASSTRTGASGNTIYF.

The chain couples TRBV28 to TRBJ1-1, with a weak D call TRBD1 (6 bases). The germline V and J ends were trimmed by 4 bases and 2 bases, with 17 bases remaining between them. The CDR3 runs to 16 residues. Per germline, CDR1 MDHEN and CDR2 SYDVKM. In nucleotides, the CDR3 is TGTGCCAGCAGTTCCGAGGGGGATCTACTTAACACTGAAGCTTTCTTT. It translates to CASSSEGDLLNTEAFF.

The V call is TRBV19, the J call TRBJ2-7, with TRBD2 as a possible D gene (6 bases). Trimming took 5 bases from V and 5 from J, leaving 13 bases between them. Per germline, CDR1 LNHDA and CDR2 SQIVND (reference sequence). This CDR3 has 13 residues. CDR3 protein: CASSATSSHEQYF. The CDR3 region has the DNA TGTGCCAGTAGTGCTACTAGCAGCCACGAGCAGTACTTC.

The chain has TRBV27 and TRBJ2-7, with TRBD2 identical over 13 bases. The CDR3 is 15 residues long. V gave up 3 bases and J gave up 1 base; unmatched junction bases: 0. The V gene's germline CDR1 is MNHEY and CDR2 SMNVEV (reference sequence). CDR3 nucleotides: TGTGCCAGCAGTTTGACTAGCGGGGGGTCCTACGAGCAGTACTTC. It encodes CASSLTSGGSYEQYF.

This rearrangement joins TRBV5-1 to TRBJ2-3; 8 nucleotides match TRBD2. Looked up from germline, CDR1 is SGHRS and CDR2 is YFSETQ. V lost 3 bases, J lost 5 bases, and 8 bases stayed unmatched. This CDR3 is built from 15 residues. The CDR3 is CASSWTGGERDTQYF. In DNA form, the CDR3 reads TGCGCCAGCAGCTGGACGGGAGGGGAACGAGATACGCAGTATTTT.